The 16 T cell receptor beta chains below all came from one sample that was sequenced in a study of cytomegalovirus exposure and HLA in healthy donors. PCR amplification relied on 60 Vbeta primers (plus 13 Jbeta primers). Sequencing was performed with immunoSEQ multiplex PCR; in TCRdb, only in-frame clones are kept and a portion is missing. The profile shows tens of thousands of clones, more than 80% of them singletons. The sample consisted of PBMCs. These receptors were collected from a woman between 40 and 50 years old in good health and CMV-seronegative.

V and J are TRBV11-2 and TRBJ2-2; 8 positions match TRBD1. J was trimmed by 2 bases and V by 5 bases; bases with no gene match: 13. Germline V gene data show CDR1 as SGHAT and CDR2 as FQNNGV. CDR3 length: 18 amino acids. The CDR3 DNA reads TGTGCCAGCAGCAACTCCCAGGGGGCAATAGAAAACACCGGGGAGCTGTTTTTT. The encoded protein is CASSNSQGAIENTGELFF.

The V call is TRBV11-2, the J call TRBJ2-1, with D maybe TRBD2 (6 bases). V was shortened by 3 bases and J by 5 bases, with 14 bases between the two germline ends. Germline assignment: CDR1 SGHAT and CDR2 FQNNGV. The CDR3 consists of 15 residues. In DNA form, the CDR3 reads TGTGCCAGCAGCTTGGGGGGTTTCGCTCACAATGAGCAGTTCTTC. This sequence encodes CASSLGGFAHNEQFF.

This chain links TRBV29-1 with TRBJ1-5; 7 bases align to TRBD1. With V trimmed by 5 bases and J by 2 bases, 6 bases remained unmatched. The length of the CDR3 is 14 residues. The V gene's germline CDR1 is SQVTM and CDR2 ANQGSEA. The CDR3: CSVSQGTGNQPQHF. The CDR3 DNA reads TGCAGCGTTTCACAGGGGACCGGCAATCAGCCCCAGCATTTT. The full variable domain, its missing parts supplied by reference TRBV29-1 and TRBJ1-5, is SAVISQKPSRDICQRGTSLTIQCQVDSQVTMMFWYRQQPGQSLTLIATANQGSEATYESGFVIDKFPISRPNLTFSTLTVSNMSPEDSSIYLCSVSQGTGNQPQHFGDGTRLSIL.

The chain combines TRBV7-2 with TRBJ2-1; 9 nucleotides agree with TRBD1. Per the germline V gene, CDR1 is SGHTA and CDR2 is FQGNSA. The CDR3 totals 14 residues. V shed 5 bases and J 7 bases; nucleotides not matched to a gene: 6. In DNA, the CDR3 is TGTGCCAGCAGCAAGGACAGGGGCAAGAATGAGCAGTTCTTC. Its translation: CASSKDRGKNEQFF.

Here the CDR3 reads CASSVGDYGYTF. The CDR3 DNA reads as TGTGCCAGCAGCGTCGGTGACTATGGCTACACCTTC. This chain links TRBV28 with TRBJ1-2, with D uncertain. Between the trimmed V and J ends, which lost 6 bases and 3 bases, there was a span of 8 bases. The CDR3 spans 12 residues. CDR1 is MDHEN and CDR2 is SYDVKM in the germline V gene.

A single count supports this clone. J is TRBJ2-1 and V is TRBV9; D perhaps matches TRBD2 (5 bases). Trimming left V 3 bases short and J 5 bases short, with 12 bases between. This CDR3 has 14 amino acids. Germline CDR1 SGDLS, CDR2 YYNGEE. CDR3 residues: CASSGASPHNEQFF. Written as DNA, the CDR3 is TGTGCCAGCAGCGGGGCTAGCCCCCACAATGAGCAGTTCTTC.

J is TRBJ1-5 and V is TRBV2; no reliable D call. V lost 5 bases to trimming and J lost 0 bases, with 5 bases between them. The CDR3 loop spans 13 amino acids. From germline, CDR1 is SNHLY and CDR2 FYNNEI. CDR3 DNA sequence: TGTGCCAGCAGTTCCTATAGCAATCAGCCCCAGCATTTT. It yields the protein CASSSYSNQPQHF. Complete variable domain (other parts from reference TRBV2 and TRBJ1-5): EPEVTQTPSHQVTQMGQEVILRCVPISNHLYFYWYRQILGQKVEFLVSFYNNEISEKSEIFDDQFSVERPDGSNFTLKIRSTKLEDSAMYFCASSSYSNQPQHFGDGTRLSIL.

The chain couples TRBV27 to TRBJ1-6; TRBD1 might be the D (5 bases). This CDR3 is built from 14 residues. The germline V and J ends were trimmed by 8 bases and 5 bases, with 13 bases remaining between them. Germline V gene data show CDR1 as MNHEY and CDR2 as SMNVEV (reference sequence). The CDR3 loop is CASGGTQNNSPLHF. The CDR3 coding sequence is TGTGCCAGCGGGGGGACGCAGAATAATTCACCCCTCCACTTT.

The chain joins TRBV6-1 to TRBJ1-2, with TRBD1 identical over 9 bases. The CDR3 loop spans 15 amino acids. J gave up 7 bases and V 5 bases, and 11 bases lay outside the gene matches. Germline V gene lookup returns CDR1 MNHNS and CDR2 SASEGT. The CDR3 DNA is TGTGCCAGCAGTAAGCGGACAGGGGACGGCAGTGGCTACACCTTC. Amino acid sequence: CASSKRTGDGSGYTF.

The chain has TRBV29-1 and TRBJ2-1; TRBD1 is a possible D gene (5 bases). CDR3 length: 14 amino acids. CDR1 SQVTM and CDR2 ANQGSEA come from the germline V gene. Trimming cost V 5 bases and J 0 bases, with 11 bases left between them. CDR3 sequence: CSVQTDISYNEQFF. The CDR3 DNA is TGCAGCGTTCAGACAGATATCTCCTACAATGAGCAGTTCTTC.

V is TRBV5-5 and J is TRBJ2-3; 8 bases map to TRBD2. The V gene end was trimmed by 4 bases and the J gene end by 2 bases; junction bases not matched to a gene: 12. CDR3 length equals 17 residues. Germline lookup yields CDR1 SGHKS and CDR2 YYEKEE (reference sequence). DNA for the CDR3: TGTGCCAGCAGCCCTCTAGCAGGCGGGGGGACCACAGATACGCAGTATTTT. As protein: CASSPLAGGGTTDTQYF.

The V call is TRBV4-1, the J call TRBJ1-6; D gene unclear. The CDR3 runs 17 residues. CDR1 and CDR2 from the germline V gene are MGHRA and YSYEKL. With 5 bases removed from V and 0 bases from J, the gap between germline ends came to 14 bases. For the CDR3, the DNA is TGCGCCAGCAGCAGGGAGGCGGGGAGCTCCTATAATTCACCCCTCCACTTT. Translating gives CASSREAGSSYNSPLHF.

The chain uses TRBV7-6 and TRBJ2-2; D perhaps matches TRBD1 (5 bases). CDR3 length equals 16 residues. Per germline, CDR1 SGHVS and CDR2 FNYEAQ. V lost 0 bases to trimming and J lost 8 bases, with 16 bases between them. The CDR3 reads CASSLAAGIESGELFF. CDR3 sequence (DNA): TGTGCCAGCAGCTTAGCGGCAGGGATAGAGTCAGGGGAGCTGTTTTTT.

V and J are TRBV21-1 and TRBJ2-5; TRBD2, the table's D call, was not compared with the DNA. TRBV21-1 is termed a pseudogene. The CDR3 length is 17 residues. The CDR3 spells CASSKEEVASGDETQYF. CDR3 sequence (DNA): TGTGCCAGCAGCAAAGAAGAAGTGGCTAGCGGGGACGAGACCCAGTACTTC.

This chain connects TRBV7-3 to TRBJ1-2; 7 positions match TRBD1. Germline V gene sequence: CDR1 SGHTA, CDR2 FQGTGA. V dropped 4 bases and J dropped 7; count of bases not matched to a gene: 6. CDR3 size: 13 residues. The CDR3, as DNA: TGTGCCAGCAGCTCCCAGACAGGGAGTGGCTACACCTTC. The encoded protein is CASSSQTGSGYTF.

This chain links TRBV4-2 with TRBJ2-3; 8 bases match TRBD1. Germline V lookup: CDR1 LGHNA, CDR2 YNFKEQ. The trim removed 2 bases at V and 2 bases at J, leaving 3 bases unmatched. The CDR3 runs to 15 residues. CDR3 amino acids: CASSQKTGATDTQYF. The CDR3 nucleotides read TGTGCCAGCAGCCAAAAGACAGGGGCCACAGATACGCAGTATTTT.